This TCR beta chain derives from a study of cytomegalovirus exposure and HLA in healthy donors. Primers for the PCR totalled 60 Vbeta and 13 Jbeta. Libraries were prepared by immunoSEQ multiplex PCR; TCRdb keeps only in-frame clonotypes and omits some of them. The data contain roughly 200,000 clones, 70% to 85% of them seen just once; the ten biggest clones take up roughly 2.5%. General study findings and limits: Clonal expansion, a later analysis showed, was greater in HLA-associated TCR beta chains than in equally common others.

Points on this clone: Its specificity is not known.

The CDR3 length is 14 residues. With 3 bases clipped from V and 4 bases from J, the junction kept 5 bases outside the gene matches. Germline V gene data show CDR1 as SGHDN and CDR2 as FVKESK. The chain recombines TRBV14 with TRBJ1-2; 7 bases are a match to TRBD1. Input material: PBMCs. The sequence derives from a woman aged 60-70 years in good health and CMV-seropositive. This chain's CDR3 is CASSQRDSLYGYTF. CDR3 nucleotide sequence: TGTGCCAGCAGCCAGAGGGACAGCCTCTATGGCTACACCTTC.